This T cell receptor (beta chain) is drawn from a study of blood T cell repertoires in COVID-19. Turning to the study itself: Whether acute or convalescent, the COVID-19 samples came from the United States, Italy and Spain. Sample material is recorded as cDNA or gDNA derived from T cells, B-cell-depleted T cells, or PBMCs.

Per the original data handling: Reference gene primer amplification gave nucleated cell count estimates. The method was immunoSEQ multiplex PCR; TCRdb's version includes in-frame clones alone and lacks a portion of them. V and J calls and clone size are copied from that table; D and trimming were computed from the DNA. The table records fewer than 300,000 clones, approximately 88% of them present only once. One Seattle source followed patients from active infection through their disease course. The CDR3 is made up of 17 amino acids. Germline CDR1 and CDR2: MNHEY and SMNVEV (reference sequence). Trimming cost V 4 bases and J 0 bases; bases outside gene matches: 9.

The V and J genes are TRBV27 and TRBJ1-1; 9 nucleotides agree with TRBD1. This clonotype was sampled from a human donor with COVID-19, enrolled during active disease. The donor label of this sample is uncertain. The material sequenced was peripheral blood. The CDR3 bases are TGTGCCAGCAGTTCCGGGACAGGGACTTTCATGAACACTGAAGCTTTCTTT. Amino acids: CASSSGTGTFMNTEAFF.